The following is a T cell receptor beta chain sequence with its context. Profiled with immunoSEQ multiplex PCR; TCRdb holds only in-frame clones, not every one. The sample has around 130,000 clones, around four fifths seen once. This entry is derived from a study of blood T cell repertoires in COVID-19. The sample comprised PBMCs or T cells enriched from blood (not recorded which). The sequence was collected from a woman aged 45-59 years with acute COVID-19.

The CDR3 loop reads CASSSPGQLNSPLHF. CDR3 in DNA: TGTGCCAGCAGTTCTCCGGGACAACTTAATTCACCCCTCCACTTT. This sequence joins TRBV27 and TRBJ1-6; D is perhaps TRBD1 (6 bases). Trimming took 4 bases from V and 6 from J, leaving 13 bases between them. CDR3 length equals 15 residues. Looked up from germline, CDR1 is MNHEY and CDR2 is SMNVEV (reference sequence).